The sequence of this TCR beta chain was determined in a study of blood T cell repertoires in COVID-19. Study-level information: T cells, B-cell-depleted T cells, or PBMCs supplied cDNA or gDNA.

Germline V gives CDR1 SGHDT, CDR2 YYEEEE. V gave up 4 bases and J gave up 6 bases, with 19 bases separating them. This CDR3 spans 15 amino acids. Original data processing: How many nucleated cells were present was estimated from reference gene primer amplification. Data came from immunoSEQ multiplex PCR; TCRdb stores just in-frame clones and leaves some out. For V, J and clone size, that table is used; D and trimming come from the DNA. The sample holds about 360,000 clones, approximately 86% seen once. This clone was seen a few times. This receptor was identified in a woman aged 60 to 75 with COVID-19, enrolled during active disease. Material: peripheral blood. This chain uses TRBV5-6 with TRBJ2-5; D is perhaps TRBD2 (6 bases). The CDR3 spells CASSPLAGRRQTQYF. The CDR3 nucleotides are TGTGCCAGCAGCCCCCTGGCGGGGAGGAGGCAGACCCAGTACTTC.